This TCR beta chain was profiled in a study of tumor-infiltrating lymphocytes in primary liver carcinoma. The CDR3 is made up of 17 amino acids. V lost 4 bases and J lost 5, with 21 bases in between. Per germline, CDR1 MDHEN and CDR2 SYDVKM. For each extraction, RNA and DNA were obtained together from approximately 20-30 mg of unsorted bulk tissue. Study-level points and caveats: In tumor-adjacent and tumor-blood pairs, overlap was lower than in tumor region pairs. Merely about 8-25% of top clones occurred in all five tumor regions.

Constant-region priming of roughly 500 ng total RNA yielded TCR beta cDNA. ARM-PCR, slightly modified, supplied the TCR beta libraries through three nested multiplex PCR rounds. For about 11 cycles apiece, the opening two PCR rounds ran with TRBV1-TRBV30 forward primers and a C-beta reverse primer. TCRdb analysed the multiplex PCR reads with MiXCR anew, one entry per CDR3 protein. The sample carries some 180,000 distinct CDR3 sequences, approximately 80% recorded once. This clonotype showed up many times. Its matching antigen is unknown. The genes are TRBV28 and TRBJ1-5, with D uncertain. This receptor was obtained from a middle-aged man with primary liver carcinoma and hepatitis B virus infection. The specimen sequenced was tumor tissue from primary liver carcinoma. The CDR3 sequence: CASSSSIARERDQPQHF. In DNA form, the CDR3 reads TGTGCCAGCAGTTCGTCCATTGCCCGAGAGAGGGATCAGCCCCAGCATTTT.